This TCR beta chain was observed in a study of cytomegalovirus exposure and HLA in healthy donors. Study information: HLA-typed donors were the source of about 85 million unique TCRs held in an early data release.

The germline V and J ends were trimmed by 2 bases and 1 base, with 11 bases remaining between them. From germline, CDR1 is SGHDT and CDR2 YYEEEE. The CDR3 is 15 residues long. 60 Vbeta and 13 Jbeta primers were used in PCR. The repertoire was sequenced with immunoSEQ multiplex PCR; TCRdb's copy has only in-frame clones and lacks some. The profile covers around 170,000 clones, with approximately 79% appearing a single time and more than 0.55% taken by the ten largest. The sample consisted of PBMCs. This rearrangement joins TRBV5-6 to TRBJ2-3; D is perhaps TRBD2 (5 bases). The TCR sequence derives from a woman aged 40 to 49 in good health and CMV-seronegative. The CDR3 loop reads CASSFWEIGTDTQYF. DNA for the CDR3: TGTGCCAGCAGCTTCTGGGAGATTGGCACAGATACGCAGTATTTT. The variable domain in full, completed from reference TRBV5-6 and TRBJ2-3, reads DAGVTQSPTHLIKTRGQQVTLRCSPKSGHDTVSWYQQALGQGPQFIFQYYEEEERQRGNFPDRFSGHQFPNYSSELNVNALLLGDSALYLCASSFWEIGTDTQYFGPGTRLTVL.